This T cell receptor beta chain was sequenced for a study of PD-1 blockade in classical Hodgkin lymphoma. Clones were sequenced by immunoSEQ multiplex PCR, and TCRdb holds only the in-frame ones, with some missing. The profile shows under 100,000 clones, roughly 84% of them singletons. Germline CDR1 is SGHAT and CDR2 is FQNNGV. The germline V and J ends were trimmed by 5 bases and 0 bases, with 14 bases remaining between them. The CDR3 is made up of 17 amino acids. Regarding the study as a whole: At C4D1, TCR diversity had climbed significantly for CD4+ cells, though not for CD8+ cells. Excluded were patients who started nivolumab under 1 year after ASCT, a group that had lower diversity. Lower baseline TCR diversity marked trial partial responders and progressors. The drivers behind the repertoire differences, possibly disease activity or prior therapy, remain undefined.

Every patient had relapsed following autologous stem cell transplantation, and cohorts differed in brentuximab vedotin exposure. Concerning this clone: What it binds is unknown.

The gene calls are TRBV11-2 and TRBJ2-6; D is uncertain. This clonotype was sampled from a human donor with classical Hodgkin lymphoma. Source: peripheral blood mononuclear cells (PBMCs), taken at baseline. The CDR3 region is CASSPRFVTSGANVLTF. As DNA, the CDR3 is TGTGCCAGCAGCCCGAGGTTTGTCACCTCTGGGGCCAACGTCCTGACTTTC.